These T cell receptor beta chains were read from a single sample in a study of CXCR3 chemokines and chemotherapy response in bladder cancer. TCRdb processed the PCR reads anew with MiXCR; each CDR3 protein has one entry. The sample includes about 8,100 distinct CDR3 sequences, approximately 12% of them seen just once. The biological material was taken from a patient whose treatment included neoadjuvant chemotherapy. The receptors shown here come from a human donor with bladder cancer that responded to neoadjuvant chemotherapy. CDR3s include the opening cysteine and the closing phenylalanine or tryptophan. Fields, in order: V gene, CDR3 length, D gene, J gene, clone size, CDR3 DNA, CDR3 protein. D genes are given only for firm matches. Size is omitted from some rows. Given values are once, few, many or a class for expanded clones.

v_gene: TRBV29-1; len: 10; d_gene: NA; j_gene: TRBJ1-1; abundance: NA; CDR3nt: TGCAGCGTGGCTTCCACTGAAGCTTTCTTT; CDR3aa: CSVASTEAFF
v_gene: TRBV12-3/TRBV12-4; len: 14; d_gene: NA; j_gene: TRBJ1-6; abundance: many; CDR3nt: TGTGCCAGCAGTTTAGGTGATATGGATTCACCCCTCCACTTT; CDR3aa: CASSLGDMDSPLHF
v_gene: TRBV28; len: 17; d_gene: NA; j_gene: TRBJ1-5; abundance: many; CDR3nt: TGTGCCAGCAGTTCCGAACAGGGCGGGGGGGGCAATCAGCCCCAGCATTTT; CDR3aa: CASSSEQGGGGNQPQHF
v_gene: TRBV6-5; len: 13; d_gene: NA; j_gene: TRBJ2-1; abundance: medium-sized; CDR3nt: TGTGCCAGCAGTTACCTAGGCCACAATGAGCAGTTCTTC; CDR3aa: CASSYLGHNEQFF
v_gene: TRBV19; len: 12; d_gene: TRBD1; j_gene: TRBJ1-2; abundance: large; CDR3nt: TGTGCCAGTAGGCAGGGACAGGGCGGCTACACCTTC; CDR3aa: CASRQGQGGYTF
v_gene: TRBV19; len: 13; d_gene: NA; j_gene: TRBJ2-1; abundance: medium-sized; CDR3nt: TGTGCCAGTAGTCTCCCCCCGAGCAATGAGCAGTTCTTC; CDR3aa: CASSLPPSNEQFF
v_gene: TRBV29-1; len: 13; d_gene: NA; j_gene: TRBJ2-7; abundance: many; CDR3nt: TGCAGCGTTGGCGCAGGATCAAGATCCGAGCAGTACTTC; CDR3aa: CSVGAGSRSEQYF
v_gene: TRBV18; len: 14; d_gene: TRBD1; j_gene: TRBJ1-4; abundance: few; CDR3nt: TGTGCCAGCTCACCCTCGGGACAGATTGAAAAACTGTTTTTT; CDR3aa: CASSPSGQIEKLFF
v_gene: TRBV24-1; len: 12; d_gene: NA; j_gene: TRBJ1-2; abundance: NA; CDR3nt: TGTGCCACCAGTCAACAGGGCTATGGCTACACCTTC; CDR3aa: CATSQQGYGYTF
v_gene: TRBV7-2; len: 16; d_gene: TRBD1; j_gene: TRBJ2-6; abundance: medium-sized; CDR3nt: TGTGCCAGCAGCTTAAATAGGGGGCTTGGGGCCAACGTCCTGACTTTC; CDR3aa: CASSLNRGLGANVLTF
v_gene: TRBV6-1; len: 14; d_gene: TRBD2; j_gene: TRBJ2-3; abundance: medium-sized; CDR3nt: TGTGCCATCCTAAGTAGCGGGGGTTGGGATACGCAGTATTTT; CDR3aa: CAILSSGGWDTQYF
v_gene: TRBV5-6; len: 15; d_gene: NA; j_gene: TRBJ1-5; abundance: few; CDR3nt: TGTGCCAGCAGCCTGTCCTTTGGGCGCAATCAGCCCCAGCATTTT; CDR3aa: CASSLSFGRNQPQHF
v_gene: TRBV7-2; len: 15; d_gene: NA; j_gene: TRBJ1-5; abundance: NA; CDR3nt: TGTGCCAGCAGCCCAACCGAGGGATACAATCAGCCCCAGCATTTT; CDR3aa: CASSPTEGYNQPQHF
v_gene: TRBV19; len: 12; d_gene: TRBD1; j_gene: TRBJ2-7; abundance: many; CDR3nt: TGTGCCAGTACCTCAGGGGGCTACGAGCAGTACTTC; CDR3aa: CASTSGGYEQYF
v_gene: TRBV6-2/TRBV6-3; len: 15; d_gene: NA; j_gene: TRBJ2-5; abundance: many; CDR3nt: TGTGCCAGCAGACCTCTGGACAGCTCCAGGGAGACCCAGTACTTC; CDR3aa: CASRPLDSSRETQYF
v_gene: TRBV5-6; len: 13; d_gene: NA; j_gene: TRBJ1-1; abundance: many; CDR3nt: TGTGCCAGCAGCCAGGAGATGAACACTGAAGCTTTCTTT; CDR3aa: CASSQEMNTEAFF
v_gene: TRBV7-4; len: 15; d_gene: TRBD1; j_gene: TRBJ2-7; abundance: many; CDR3nt: TGTGCCAGCAGCCAAGACAGGGGAGCCTCCTACGAGCAGTACTTC; CDR3aa: CASSQDRGASYEQYF
v_gene: TRBV18; len: 13; d_gene: TRBD1; j_gene: TRBJ1-1; abundance: many; CDR3nt: TGTGCCAGCTCGGGACAGTCGAACACTGAAGCTTTCTTT; CDR3aa: CASSGQSNTEAFF
v_gene: TRBV4-1; len: 15; d_gene: TRBD1; j_gene: TRBJ1-6; abundance: NA; CDR3nt: TGCGCCAGCAGCGTCCCCGGGACAGGGTCTTCACCCCTCCACTTT; CDR3aa: CASSVPGTGSSPLHF
v_gene: TRBV27; len: 16; d_gene: NA; j_gene: TRBJ1-2; abundance: many; CDR3nt: TGTGCCAGCAGTCCCGGGAGGGGGAGTGAGGACTATGGCTACACCTTC; CDR3aa: CASSPGRGSEDYGYTF
v_gene: TRBV7-9; len: 15; d_gene: NA; j_gene: TRBJ1-1; abundance: medium-sized; CDR3nt: TGTGCCAGCAGCTCCTCCCTGACACGGAACACTGAAGCTTTCTTT; CDR3aa: CASSSSLTRNTEAFF
v_gene: TRBV6-5; len: 15; d_gene: NA; j_gene: TRBJ1-1; abundance: many; CDR3nt: TGTGCCAGCAAAGGGGCCGGGGGTTCGAACACTGAAGCTTTCTTT; CDR3aa: CASKGAGGSNTEAFF
v_gene: TRBV10-3; len: 18; d_gene: TRBD2; j_gene: TRBJ2-3; abundance: many; CDR3nt: TGTGCCATCAGGCCTGTAGGTAGCGGGGGGGCTAGCACAGATACGCAGTATTTT; CDR3aa: CAIRPVGSGGASTDTQYF
v_gene: TRBV20-1; len: 15; d_gene: NA; j_gene: TRBJ1-5; abundance: NA; CDR3nt: TGCAGTGCTAGACAGGGCATGAGAGAAAATCAGCCCCAGCATTTT; CDR3aa: CSARQGMRENQPQHF
v_gene: TRBV7-2; len: 15; d_gene: NA; j_gene: TRBJ1-2; abundance: medium-sized; CDR3nt: TGTGCCAGCAGCTTAGGGGTTGGGCAGGCCTATGGCTACACCTTC; CDR3aa: CASSLGVGQAYGYTF
v_gene: TRBV6-5; len: 17; d_gene: TRBD2; j_gene: TRBJ2-3; abundance: many; CDR3nt: TGTGCCAGCAGTTCTAGCGGGGGGGCACCCCCCACAGATACGCAGTATTTT; CDR3aa: CASSSSGGAPPTDTQYF
v_gene: TRBV19; len: 15; d_gene: TRBD1; j_gene: TRBJ1-2; abundance: NA; CDR3nt: TGTGCCAGTAGTGTAACCGGGACAGGCCGCTATGGCTACACCTTC; CDR3aa: CASSVTGTGRYGYTF
v_gene: TRBV4-1; len: 14; d_gene: NA; j_gene: TRBJ2-2; abundance: few; CDR3nt: TGCGCCAGCAGCGTAGGACTGAACACCGGGGAGCTGTTTTTT; CDR3aa: CASSVGLNTGELFF
v_gene: TRBV6-1; len: 15; d_gene: NA; j_gene: TRBJ1-2; abundance: medium-sized; CDR3nt: TGTGCCAGCAGTGGAGGTGGTGGCAGTTACTATGGCTACACCTTC; CDR3aa: CASSGGGGSYYGYTF
v_gene: TRBV18; len: 14; d_gene: TRBD2; j_gene: TRBJ2-5; abundance: many; CDR3nt: TGTGCCACCAGGGGACTAGCGGGGCCGGAGACCCAGTACTTC; CDR3aa: CATRGLAGPETQYF
v_gene: TRBV30; len: 15; d_gene: NA; j_gene: TRBJ2-2; abundance: NA; CDR3nt: TGTGCCTGGAGTGTACGCCGATCGAGGACCGGGGAGCTGTTTTTT; CDR3aa: CAWSVRRSRTGELFF
v_gene: TRBV6-5; len: 14; d_gene: TRBD1; j_gene: TRBJ2-5; abundance: NA; CDR3nt: TGTGCCAGCAGTTACGGCAGGGGGCAAGAGACCCAGTACTTC; CDR3aa: CASSYGRGQETQYF
v_gene: TRBV7-9; len: 13; d_gene: NA; j_gene: TRBJ1-3; abundance: NA; CDR3nt: TGTGCCAGCAGCTTACAGGCGGGAAACACCATATATTTT; CDR3aa: CASSLQAGNTIYF
v_gene: TRBV12-3/TRBV12-4; len: 14; d_gene: TRBD2; j_gene: TRBJ2-1; abundance: many; CDR3nt: TGTGCCAGCAGTTTTCGTCTAGCGGGGGGTGAGCAGTTCTTC; CDR3aa: CASSFRLAGGEQFF
v_gene: TRBV19; len: 13; d_gene: NA; j_gene: TRBJ2-7; abundance: many; CDR3nt: TGTGCCAGTAGTCTCAGTCTCTCTTACGAGCAGTACTTC; CDR3aa: CASSLSLSYEQYF
v_gene: TRBV19; len: 12; d_gene: NA; j_gene: TRBJ2-1; abundance: medium-sized; CDR3nt: TGTGCCAGTAGTCCGGGGGCCAATGAGCAGTTCTTC; CDR3aa: CASSPGANEQFF
v_gene: TRBV19; len: 14; d_gene: NA; j_gene: TRBJ2-1; abundance: medium-sized; CDR3nt: TGTGCCAGTAGTATAAGGACAGCCTGGAATGAGCAGTTCTTC; CDR3aa: CASSIRTAWNEQFF